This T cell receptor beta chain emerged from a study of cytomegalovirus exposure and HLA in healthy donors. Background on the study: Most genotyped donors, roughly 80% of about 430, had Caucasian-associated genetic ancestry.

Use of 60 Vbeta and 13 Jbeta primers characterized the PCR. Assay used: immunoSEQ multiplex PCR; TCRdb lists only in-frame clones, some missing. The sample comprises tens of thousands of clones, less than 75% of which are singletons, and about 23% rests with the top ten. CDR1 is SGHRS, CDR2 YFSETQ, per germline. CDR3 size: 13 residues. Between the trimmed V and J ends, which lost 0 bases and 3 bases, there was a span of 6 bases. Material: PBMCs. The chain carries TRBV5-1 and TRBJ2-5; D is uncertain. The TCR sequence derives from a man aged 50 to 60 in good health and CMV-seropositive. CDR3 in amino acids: CASSLDPEETQYF. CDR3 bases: TGCGCCAGCAGCTTGGATCCGGAAGAGACCCAGTACTTC.